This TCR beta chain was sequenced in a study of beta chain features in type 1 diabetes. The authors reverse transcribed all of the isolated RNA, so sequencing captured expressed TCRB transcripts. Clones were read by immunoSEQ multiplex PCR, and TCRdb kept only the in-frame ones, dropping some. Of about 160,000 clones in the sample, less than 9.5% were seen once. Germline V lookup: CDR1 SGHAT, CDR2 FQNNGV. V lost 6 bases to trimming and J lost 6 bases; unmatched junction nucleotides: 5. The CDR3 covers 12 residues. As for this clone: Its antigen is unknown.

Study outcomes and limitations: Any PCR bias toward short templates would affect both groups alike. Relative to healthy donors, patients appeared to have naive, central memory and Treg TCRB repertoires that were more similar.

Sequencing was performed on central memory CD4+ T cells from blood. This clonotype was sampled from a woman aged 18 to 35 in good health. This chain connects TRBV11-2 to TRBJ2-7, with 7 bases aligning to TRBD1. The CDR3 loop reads CASRTGSSEQYF. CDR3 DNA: TGTGCCAGCAGGACAGGGTCCAGCGAGCAGTACTTC.